The entry below gives a single T cell receptor beta chain sequence along with its context. The data were taken from a study of blood T cell repertoires in COVID-19. Study-level background: T cells, B-cell-depleted T cells, or PBMCs supplied cDNA or gDNA.

The CDR3 covers 20 residues. Germline trimming cut 4 bases from V and 3 bases from J; bases unmatched to any gene: 12. Authors' processing steps: Reference gene primer amplification gave nucleated cell count estimates. Only in-frame clones appear in the TCRdb table, and some are missing; sequencing was by immunoSEQ multiplex PCR. Clone size and the V and J calls come from that table; the DNA yielded D and trimming. Among about 380,000 clones, around 90% were seen once, and the ten largest hold roughly 1.2%. The source is a middle-aged man with acute or convalescent COVID-19. The chain links TRBV23-1 to TRBJ2-1; 16 bases fit TRBD2. TRBV23-1 is given ORF status, its function remaining uncertain. The sequencing input was peripheral blood. DNA for the CDR3: TGCGCCAGCAGTCCGCCCCCCGGGACTAGCGGGGGGGCCGTCTACAATGAGCAGTTCTTC. It encodes CASSPPPGTSGGAVYNEQFF.